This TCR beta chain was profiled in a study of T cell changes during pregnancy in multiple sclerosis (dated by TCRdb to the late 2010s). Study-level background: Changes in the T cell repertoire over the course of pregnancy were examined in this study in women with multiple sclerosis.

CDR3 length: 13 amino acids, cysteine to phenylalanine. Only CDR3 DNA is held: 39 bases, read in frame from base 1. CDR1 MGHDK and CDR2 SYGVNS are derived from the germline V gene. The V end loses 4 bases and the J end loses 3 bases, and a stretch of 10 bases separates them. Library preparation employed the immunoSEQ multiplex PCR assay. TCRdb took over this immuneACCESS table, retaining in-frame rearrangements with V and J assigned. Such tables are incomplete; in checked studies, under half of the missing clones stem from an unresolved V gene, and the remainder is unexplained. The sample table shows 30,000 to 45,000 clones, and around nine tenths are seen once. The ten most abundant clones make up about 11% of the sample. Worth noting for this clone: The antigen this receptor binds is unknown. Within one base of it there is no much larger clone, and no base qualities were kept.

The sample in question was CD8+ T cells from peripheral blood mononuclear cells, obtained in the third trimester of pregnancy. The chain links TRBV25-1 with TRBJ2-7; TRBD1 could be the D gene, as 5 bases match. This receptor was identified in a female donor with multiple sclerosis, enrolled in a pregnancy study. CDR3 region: CASSVRGSYEQYF. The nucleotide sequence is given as TGTGCCAGCAGTGTAAGGGGCAGCTACGAGCAGTACTTC.